One and the same sample provided the 21 T cell receptor beta chains below, sequenced in a study of human T cells and chemical hapten exposure. TCRdb analysed the RACE reads with MiXCR anew, one entry per CDR3 protein. The table has about 85,000 distinct CDR3 sequences, approximately 10% seen once; the top ten hold around 1.5%. The time point was: patch test 2, 6 weeks after DPC sensitization. Regarding treatment: therapeutic diphenylcyclopropenone sensitization with weekly scalp DPC. This material consisted of whole blood, taken in connection with sensitization to the hapten diphenylcyclopropenone (DPC). Receptor source: a man in his late teens or twenties with alopecia areata. Some clones in this sample may be carry-over from other donors' samples.

This chain uses TRBV6-2 or TRBV6-3 with TRBJ2-3; 13 bases align to TRBD2. J lost 8 bases, V lost 6 bases, and 8 bases had no gene match. The CDR3 loop spans 15 amino acids. Germline values: CDR1 MNHEY, CDR2 SVGEGT. DNA of the CDR3: TGTGCCAGCAGAAAGACTAGCGGGGGGCAGTCTACGCAGTATTTT. Translating it yields CASRKTSGGQSTQYF.

This clonotype came up many times. The chain employs TRBV28 and TRBJ2-7; D might be TRBD1 (6 bases). Germline loops: CDR1 MDHEN, CDR2 SYDVKM. V was clipped by 2 bases and J by 6 bases, with 8 bases between them. The CDR3 totals 12 residues. The CDR3 here is CASSLIRGEQYF. CDR3 DNA: TGTGCCAGCAGTTTAATCAGGGGCGAGCAGTACTTC.

J is TRBJ2-1 and V is TRBV12-3 or TRBV12-4; 7 bases align to TRBD1. The trim removed 5 bases at V and 0 bases at J, leaving 10 bases unmatched. The CDR3 spans 17 residues. The DNA of the CDR3 is TGTGCCAGCAGTCCTCACGGGACAGCTAGCTCCTACAATGAGCAGTTCTTC. It yields the protein CASSPHGTASSYNEQFF.

The J gene is TRBJ2-4, the V gene TRBV2, with D perhaps being TRBD1 or TRBD2 (5 bases each). V was cut by 6 bases and J by 9 bases, with 15 bases left in between. There are 13 residues in the CDR3. Per germline, CDR1 SNHLY and CDR2 FYNNEI. CDR3 nucleotides: TGTGCCAGCAGCCAAGCCGGGGCTAGCATTCAGTACTTC. Amino acids: CASSQAGASIQYF.

Of note for this clonotype: This may be a read error: a much more frequent sequence differs by one nucleotide. The chain is built from TRBV11-2 and TRBJ2-2; the D is unclear. The V end lost 0 bases, the J end lost 1 base, and 3 bases lay between the germline ends. The CDR3 has 14 residues. The V gene's germline CDR1 is SGHAT and CDR2 FQNNGV. CDR3 in DNA: TGTGCCAGCAGCTTAGAGGGGAACACCGGGGAGCTGTTTTTT. Protein sequence: CASSLEGNTGELFF.

This clonotype was counted ten times or more. The chain employs TRBV19 and TRBJ1-2; D gene unclear. Looked up from germline, CDR1 is LNHDA and CDR2 is SQIVND (reference sequence). V was shortened by 8 bases and J by 3 bases, with 10 bases between the two germline ends. The CDR3 length is 12 residues. The CDR3 loop is CASASGHYGYTF. The CDR3 nucleotides are TGTGCCAGTGCGTCGGGCCACTATGGCTACACCTTC. Based on the CDR3 plus reference TRBV19 and TRBJ1-2, the full variable domain is DGGITQSPKYLFRKEGQNVTLSCEQNLNHDAMYWYRQDPGQGLRLIYYSQIVNDFQKGDIAEGYSVSREKKESFPLTVTSAQKNPTAFYLCASASGHYGYTFGSGTRLTVV.

This clonotype was seen more than once but under ten times. V and J are TRBV29-1 and TRBJ2-7, with a possible D match to TRBD1 (5 bases). Trimming pared 4 bases from V and 3 bases from J, leaving 19 bases between. Germline CDR1 reads SQVTM; CDR2 reads ANQGSEA. The CDR3 has 15 amino acids. CDR3 sequence: CSVGGTDTSSYEQYF. The CDR3 DNA reads as TGCAGCGTTGGGGGAACGGACACATCAAGCTACGAGCAGTACTTC.

This clonotype was detected ten times or more. V usage is TRBV9 and J usage is TRBJ2-3; D unclear. The V and J ends lost 2 bases and 1 base respectively, with 5 bases between them. The germline V gene has CDR1 SGDLS and CDR2 YYNGEE. The CDR3 loop spans 13 amino acids. CDR3 residues: CASSVPGTDTQYF. The CDR3 nucleotides read TGTGCCAGCAGCGTGCCCGGCACAGATACGCAGTATTTT.

This clonotype was counted a few times. The V gene is TRBV29-1, the J gene TRBJ2-7; D gene uncertain. V dropped 0 bases and J dropped 8 bases, with 11 bases sitting between them. Per the germline V gene, CDR1 is SQVTM and CDR2 is ANQGSEA. This CDR3 region has 12 residues. The CDR3 DNA reads TGCAGCGTTGAAGAACGGGTGCACCAGCAGTACTTC. Translation gives CSVEERVHQQYF.

This chain connects TRBV29-1 to TRBJ1-5, with D unresolved. There are 13 residues in the CDR3. Germline V CDR1 and CDR2: SQVTM, ANQGSEA. Trimming stripped 4 bases from V and 2 bases from J, with 9 bases between. CDR3 coding DNA: TGCAGCGTTGTTCGGCAGGGCAATCAGCCCCAGCATTTT. It specifies CSVVRQGNQPQHF.

This clonotype has at least ten counts. This sequence joins TRBV7-9 and TRBJ2-7; no reliable D call. The germline gives CDR1 SEHNR, CDR2 FQNEAQ (reference sequence). Trimming pared 1 base from V and 2 bases from J, leaving 9 bases between. The CDR3 is made up of 14 amino acids. This CDR3 reads CASSLVAPAYEQYF. Written as DNA, the CDR3 is TGTGCCAGCAGCTTAGTTGCGCCGGCCTACGAGCAGTACTTC.

The chain recombines TRBV7-9 with TRBJ2-7; D could derive from TRBD1 or TRBD2 (5 bases each). Trimming left V 7 bases short and J 1 base short, with 14 bases between. CDR1 and CDR2 from the germline V gene are SEHNR and FQNEAQ (reference sequence). This CDR3 has 14 residues. The CDR3 bases are TGTGCCAGCACCCTTGGGGGACGGTCCTACGAGCAGTACTTC. It codes for CASTLGGRSYEQYF.

Details on this clonotype: With a much larger clone just one base away, this may be a read error. The chain recombines TRBV14 with TRBJ1-4, with D unclear. Germline CDR1 reads SGHDN; CDR2 reads FVKESK. This CDR3 region has 15 residues. The CDR3 here is CASSQDRKSNEKLYF. The CDR3 DNA is TGTGCCAGCAGCCAAGATCGGAAAAGTAATGAAAAACTGTATTTT.

This clonotype has a handful of counts. The V gene is TRBV24-1, the J gene TRBJ2-3; 13 positions match TRBD2. V shed 2 bases and J 1 base; nucleotides not matched to a gene: 8. Germline-derived CDR1 and CDR2 are KGHDR and SFDVKD. There are 19 residues in the CDR3. CDR3 nucleotide sequence: TGTGCCACCAGTGATTCAAGGACTAGCGGGGGAATCGGCACAGATACGCAGTATTTT. Its protein product is CATSDSRTSGGIGTDTQYF.

Many counts were recorded for this clonotype. The J gene is TRBJ1-4, the V gene TRBV7-9; unclear D gene. CDR1 SEHNR and CDR2 FQNEAQ come from the germline V gene (reference sequence). The CDR3 consists of 15 residues. The V gene lost 3 bases and the J gene lost 8 bases, with 16 bases spanning the gap. The CDR3 spells CASSFKAATLEKLFF. For the CDR3, the DNA is TGTGCCAGCAGCTTCAAGGCCGCTACCTTGGAAAAACTGTTTTTT.

This clonotype appeared many times. The chain combines TRBV28 with TRBJ2-5; 15 bases are a match to TRBD2. V lost 5 bases to trimming and J lost 4 bases; unmatched junction nucleotides: 17. In germline, CDR1 is MDHEN, CDR2 SYDVKM. CDR3 length: 20 amino acids. The CDR3 loop is CASSPSAWTSGGAGIETQYF. The CDR3, as DNA: TGTGCCAGCAGTCCATCGGCCTGGACTAGCGGGGGGGCTGGCATAGAGACCCAGTACTTC.

This clonotype occurred many times. The V call is TRBV18, the J call TRBJ1-2, with 7 nucleotides matching TRBD1. The CDR3 extends over 15 amino acids. The germline V gene encodes CDR1 KGHSH and CDR2 LQKENI. Germline trimming cut 5 bases from V and 0 bases from J; bases unmatched to any gene: 6. The CDR3, as DNA: TGTGCCAGCTCAGTTGGGACAGCCACTAACTATGGCTACACCTTC. Amino acids: CASSVGTATNYGYTF.

This chain uses TRBV7-9 with TRBJ2-7; TRBD1 matches 7 bases. Per germline, CDR1 SEHNR and CDR2 FQNEAQ (reference sequence). This CDR3 is built from 14 residues. Trimming cost V 1 base and J 6 bases; bases outside gene matches: 6. CDR3 bases: TGTGCCAGCAGCTTAGAGGGGGCTGGTGTCGAGCAGTACGTC. Its translation is CASSLEGAGVEQYV.

The chain uses TRBV7-9 and TRBJ1-2; weak D call: TRBD1 (5 bases). The CDR3 consists of 15 residues. In germline, CDR1 is SEHNR, CDR2 FQNEAQ (reference sequence). The germline V and J ends were trimmed by 0 bases and 2 bases, with 10 bases remaining between them. The CDR3 DNA reads TGTGCCAGCAGCTTAGCTGCAGGGAGGAACTATGGCTACACCTTC. Protein product: CASSLAAGRNYGYTF.

The V gene is TRBV11-2, the J gene TRBJ1-2, with a weak D call TRBD1 (6 bases). Trimming took 4 bases from V and 4 from J, leaving 13 bases between them. Looked up from germline, CDR1 is SGHAT and CDR2 is FQNNGV. CDR3 length equals 14 residues. The CDR3 sequence is CASSSVRGAYGYTF. The CDR3 DNA reads TGTGCCAGCAGCTCCGTGAGGGGGGCCTATGGCTACACCTTC.

This clonotype was seen more than once but under ten times. The J gene is TRBJ2-1, the V gene TRBV2, with TRBD2 matching 7 bases. Trimming cost V 8 bases and J 4 bases; bases outside gene matches: 11. Per germline, CDR1 SNHLY and CDR2 FYNNEI. CDR3 length: 15 residues. CDR3 sequence: CASPLSLGGYNEQFF. CDR3 DNA sequence: TGTGCCAGCCCCCTAAGTTTGGGGGGGTACAATGAGCAGTTCTTC.